The 22 T cell receptor beta chains below all came from one sample that was sequenced in a study of blood T cell repertoires in COVID-19. Sequencing was performed with immunoSEQ multiplex PCR; in TCRdb, only in-frame clones are kept and a portion is missing. The sample holds a few hundred thousand clones; 80% to 90% are singletons and the top ten take around 0.89%. The source material was peripheral blood. The origin of the receptors is a middle-aged man with acute or convalescent COVID-19.

A few counts support this clone. The chain recombines TRBV23-1 with TRBJ2-1; 9 bases align to TRBD1. TRBV23-1 is given ORF status, its function remaining uncertain. V was pared by 1 base and J by 8 bases, with 9 bases of the junction left unmatched. CDR3 length equals 16 residues. The CDR3 bases are TGCGCCAGCAGTCAATGGTCGGGACAGGGTTCCCATGAGCAGTTCTTC. Its translation is CASSQWSGQGSHEQFF.

The chain links TRBV6-2 or TRBV6-3 to TRBJ1-1, with 7 bases fitting TRBD1. After removal of 6 bases from V and 8 bases from J, the junction contained 15 bases not matched to a gene. CDR1 and CDR2 from the germline V gene are MNHEY and SVGEGT. CDR3 length equals 15 residues. CDR3 DNA: TGTGCCAGCAGCAGATTAGACGTGGAGGGGGCAGAAGCTTTCTTT. It encodes CASSRLDVEGAEAFF.

J is TRBJ2-7 and V is TRBV28; a possible D gene is TRBD1 (6 bases). The CDR3 runs to 15 residues. Trimming shortened V by 10 bases and J by 2 bases, and 21 bases separated the two germline ends. The germline V gene has CDR1 MDHEN and CDR2 SYDVKM. The CDR3 spells CATLPRQAYPYEQYF. The DNA of the CDR3 is TGTGCCACCCTCCCCCGACAGGCCTATCCCTACGAGCAGTACTTC.

The chain combines TRBV18 with TRBJ1-1; the match to TRBD1 covers 9 bases. V shed 5 bases and J 3 bases; nucleotides not matched to a gene: 1. Germline loops: CDR1 KGHSH, CDR2 LQKENI. This CDR3 has 13 residues. DNA of the CDR3: TGTGCCAGCTCATGGACAGGGGACACTGAAGCTTTCTTT. Translated: CASSWTGDTEAFF.

The rearrangement uses TRBV19 and TRBJ1-5; 8 positions agree with TRBD1. The CDR3 spans 14 residues. After removal of 9 bases from V and 2 bases from J, the junction contained 6 bases not matched to a gene. Germline V gene sequence: CDR1 LNHDA, CDR2 SQIVND (reference sequence). CDR3 region: CASKDRVGNQPQHF. CDR3 coding DNA: TGTGCCAGCAAGGACAGGGTGGGCAATCAGCCCCAGCATTTT.

The V gene is TRBV6-1, the J gene TRBJ2-5; TRBD2 is a possible D gene (5 bases). This CDR3 has 14 amino acids. The germline V gene has CDR1 MNHNS and CDR2 SASEGT. Trimming took off 2 bases at V and 4 bases at J, with 11 bases between the two ends. DNA of the CDR3: TGTGCCAGCAGTGAAAGGGTGAGCGGAGAGACCCAGTACTTC. Amino acids: CASSERVSGETQYF.

The chain uses TRBV9 and TRBJ2-2, with D possibly matching TRBD1 (5 bases). The germline V gene has CDR1 SGDLS and CDR2 YYNGEE. V lost 5 bases, J lost 1 base, and 9 bases lay in between. The CDR3 contains 14 residues. CDR3 region: CASRPRGNTGELFF. The CDR3 DNA reads as TGTGCCAGCAGACCAAGGGGGAACACCGGGGAGCTGTTTTTT.

On this clone itself: The junction differs from germline at one of its ends, possibly a read error. Written as DNA, the CDR3 is TGTGCTAGCAGCTTAGCGGCGGGGGACTTGAATGAGCAGTTCTTC. This codes for CASSLAAGDLNEQFF. The chain has TRBV7-7 and TRBJ2-1, with 7 bases that match TRBD2. The germline V gene has CDR1 SSHAT and CDR2 FNYEAQ (reference sequence). This CDR3 has 15 residues.

This clone showed up just once. The chain employs TRBV7-9 and TRBJ1-1; perhaps TRBD1 as D (6 bases). Trimming removed 1 base at V and 5 bases at J, with 17 bases between. CDR1 and CDR2 from the germline V gene are SEHNR and FQNEAQ (reference sequence). The CDR3 sequence is 16 residues long. CDR3: CASSLGGGGKGTEAFF. CDR3 sequence (DNA): TGTGCCAGCAGCTTAGGGGGAGGGGGAAAGGGGACTGAAGCTTTCTTT.

This clone has only one observation. The rearrangement uses TRBV3-1 (or the pseudogene TRBV3-2) and TRBJ2-5, with 10 bases lining up with TRBD2. The CDR3 covers 17 residues. CDR1 and CDR2 (germline): LGHDT, YNNKEL (reference sequence). J was trimmed by 4 bases and V by 1 base; bases with no gene match: 9. The CDR3 region is CASSQVPAGGPGETQYF. In nucleotides, the CDR3 is TGTGCCAGCAGCCAAGTCCCAGCGGGGGGGCCGGGAGAGACCCAGTACTTC.

This clone was seen only a few times. The V gene is TRBV5-6, the J gene TRBJ1-1; no clear D gene. From germline, CDR1 is SGHDT and CDR2 YYEEEE. The CDR3 is 14 amino acids. V shed 2 bases and J shed 1 base, with 9 bases lying between them. The CDR3 DNA reads TGTGCCAGCAGCTTTTTCCAGAAGAACACTGAAGCTTTCTTT. It specifies CASSFFQKNTEAFF.

This clone was counted a few times. V is TRBV14 and J is TRBJ1-2; possibly TRBD1 for D (6 bases). Germline values: CDR1 SGHDN, CDR2 FVKESK. Between the trimmed V and J ends, which lost 1 base and 1 base, there was a span of 13 bases. CDR3 size: 16 residues. In DNA form, the CDR3 reads TGTGCCAGCAGCCAAGTGCAGGGGACGTATAACTATGGCTACACCTTC. As protein: CASSQVQGTYNYGYTF.

Concerning this clone: Other DNA sequences in this specimen translate into the identical CDR3. CDR3 loop: CASSYAGYGYTF. CDR3 nucleotides: TGTGCCAGCAGTTACGCCGGTTATGGCTACACCTTC. The chain couples TRBV6-5 to TRBJ1-2; D is unclear. The CDR3 contains 12 residues. V was trimmed by 2 bases and J by 5 bases, leaving 6 bases between them. The germline V gene has CDR1 MNHEY and CDR2 SVGAGI.

The genes are TRBV27 and TRBJ2-7; D may be TRBD1 (6 bases). The CDR3 runs 14 residues. CDR1 and CDR2 from the germline V gene are MNHEY and SMNVEV (reference sequence). The V and J ends lost 5 bases and 2 bases respectively, with 13 bases between them. The CDR3: CASSPRTDPYEQYF. The CDR3 region has the DNA TGTGCCAGCAGTCCCCGGACAGATCCCTACGAGCAGTACTTC.

The rearrangement joins TRBV30 to TRBJ2-6; 9 positions match TRBD1. The V and J ends lost 2 bases and 0 bases, in that order; junction bases with no gene match: 5. Germline values: CDR1 GTSNPN, CDR2 SVGIG (reference sequence). CDR3 length equals 17 residues. The CDR3 reads CAWSRTGANSGANVLTF. The CDR3, as DNA: TGTGCCTGGAGTCGGACAGGGGCTAACTCTGGGGCCAACGTCCTGACTTTC.

The genes are TRBV4-1 and TRBJ1-1; 8 nucleotides align to TRBD1. With 0 bases clipped from V and 10 bases from J, the junction kept 7 bases outside the gene matches. Germline V CDR1 and CDR2: MGHRA, YSYEKL. This CDR3 has 14 amino acids. The CDR3 reads CASSQDSGGEGAFF. Written as DNA, the CDR3 is TGCGCCAGCAGCCAAGATTCAGGGGGCGAGGGAGCTTTCTTT.

The CDR3 here is CAWRNSHSDTQYF. The CDR3 DNA reads TGTGCCTGGAGAAACAGCCATTCAGATACGCAGTATTTT. The rearrangement links TRBV30 to TRBJ2-3, with D hard to call. Germline assignment: CDR1 GTSNPN and CDR2 SVGIG (reference sequence). V lost 3 bases, J lost 4 bases, and 11 bases lay in between. The CDR3 totals 13 residues. The complete variable domain, with remaining parts taken from reference TRBV30 and TRBJ2-3, reads SQTIHQWPATLVQPVGSPLSLECTVEGTSNPNLYWYRQAAGRGLQLLFYSVGIGQISSEVPQNLSASRPQDRQFILSSKKLLLSDSGFYLCAWRNSHSDTQYFGPGTRLTVL.

The rearrangement links TRBV27 to TRBJ1-2; 9 bases align to TRBD1. Trimming took 1 base from V and 2 from J; bases not matched to a gene: 5. Germline CDR1 MNHEY, CDR2 SMNVEV (reference sequence). This CDR3 is built from 16 residues. CDR3 in amino acids: CASSLYPDRGNYGYTF. The CDR3 nucleotides are TGTGCCAGCAGTTTATACCCGGACAGGGGAAACTATGGCTACACCTTC.

The rearrangement uses TRBV19 and TRBJ2-6; D perhaps matches TRBD2 (6 bases). The ends were cut back, 8 bases at V and 3 bases at J, with 14 bases in the middle. This CDR3 has 15 amino acids. Germline CDR1 LNHDA, CDR2 SQIVND (reference sequence). The CDR3 sequence is CASSARDFGANVLTF. In nucleotides, the CDR3 is TGTGCCAGTTCCGCCCGGGACTTTGGGGCCAACGTCCTGACTTTC.

This rearrangement joins TRBV2 to TRBJ1-2, with TRBD1 as a possible D gene (6 bases). The CDR3 has 13 residues. In germline, CDR1 is SNHLY, CDR2 FYNNEI. V was pared by 4 bases and J by 4 bases, with 10 bases between. CDR3 region: CASSVQGSYGYTF. The CDR3, as DNA: TGTGCCAGCAGTGTCCAGGGGAGCTATGGCTACACCTTC.

CDR3 region: CASRIESHSPLHF. The CDR3 coding sequence is TGTGCCAGCAGGATTGAGAGCCATTCACCCCTCCACTTT. The chain employs TRBV6-5 and TRBJ1-6, with D unresolved. The CDR3 totals 13 residues. The ends were cut back, 6 bases at V and 8 bases at J, with 11 bases in the middle. From germline, CDR1 is MNHEY and CDR2 SVGAGI.

The V call is TRBV20-1, the J call TRBJ1-4; D gene uncertain. CDR3 length: 14 amino acids. Looked up from germline, CDR1 is DFQATT and CDR2 is SNEGSKA (reference sequence). The germline V and J ends were trimmed by 3 bases and 0 bases, with 8 bases remaining between them. CDR3 region: CSASSHPTNEKLFF. The CDR3 nucleotides are TGCAGTGCTAGTAGCCATCCAACTAATGAAAAACTGTTTTTT.